These 15 T cell receptor beta chains originate from one sample sequenced in a study of cytomegalovirus exposure and HLA in healthy donors (dated 2017 in TCRdb). Library preparation was by the immunoSEQ multiplex PCR assay. For the multiplex PCR, a mixture combining 60 forward primers for TCR Vbeta segments and 13 reverse primers for TCR Jbeta segments was used. This immuneACCESS table, as held by TCRdb, lists in-frame sequences with V and J called but not all clones. Of the missing ones, under half trace to an unresolved V gene in checked studies; the others have no known cause. This sample lists 150,000 to 200,000 clones; over 80% were detected once. Of the sample, approximately 1.4% is held by the ten largest clones. The sequenced sample consisted of PBMCs. The receptors stem from a girl aged 5 to 17 in good health and CMV-seropositive.

This clone was seen a handful of times. V gene TRBV27 combines with J gene TRBJ2-7, with D possibly being TRBD1 (5 bases). Trimming took 7 bases from V and 9 from J, leaving 16 bases between them. The CDR3 contains 12 residues. The germline gives CDR1 MNHEY, CDR2 SMNVEV (reference sequence). CDR3 loop: CASTGTGTGQYF. In DNA, the CDR3 is TGTGCCAGCACCGGAACAGGTACGGGGCAGTACTTC.

CDR3 residues: CASSPRGAYEQYF. Written as DNA, the CDR3 is TGTGCCAGCAGCCCCCGGGGGGCCTACGAGCAGTACTTC. The chain employs TRBV11-3 and TRBJ2-7; 7 positions match TRBD2. From germline, CDR1 is SGHNT and CDR2 YENEEA. This CDR3 has 13 amino acids. The V gene end was trimmed by 5 bases and the J gene end by 2 bases; junction bases not matched to a gene: 3.

For this clone: One end of the junction varies from germline; a read error may be responsible. This chain uses TRBV7-7 with TRBJ2-1; 7 nucleotides align to TRBD1. Germline V gene lookup returns CDR1 SSHAT and CDR2 FNYEAQ (reference sequence). The CDR3 loop spans 15 amino acids. Here the CDR3 reads CASSPTGDTYNEQFF. Written as DNA, the CDR3 is TGTGCTAGCAGCCCCACAGGGGATACATACAATGAGCAGTTCTTC.

This clone came up once. The chain combines TRBV14 with TRBJ2-1; 11 nucleotides align to TRBD2. Germline CDR1 is SGHDN and CDR2 is FVKESK. V was pared by 6 bases and J by 5 bases, with 6 bases of the junction left unmatched. The CDR3 runs to 15 residues. CDR3 in amino acids: CASRDLAGGNNEQFF. DNA for the CDR3: TGTGCCAGCAGGGATCTAGCGGGGGGCAACAATGAGCAGTTCTTC.

The J gene is TRBJ2-7, the V gene TRBV4-3; 7 nucleotides match TRBD1. The CDR3 is 15 residues long. Trimming at V came to 0 bases and at J to 0 bases, leaving 2 bases not matched to a gene. CDR1 and CDR2 (germline): LGHNA, YSLEER. CDR3 coding DNA: TGCGCCAGCAGCCAAGATTGGGACAGCTCCTACGAGCAGTACTTC. As protein: CASSQDWDSSYEQYF.

The CDR3 region has the DNA TGTGCCAGCAGTACAGGGGAGTGGGATACGCAGTATTTT. Translating it yields CASSTGEWDTQYF. V is TRBV2 and J is TRBJ2-3; 7 bases fit TRBD1. Germline trimming cut 5 bases from V and 6 bases from J; bases unmatched to any gene: 5. The germline gives CDR1 SNHLY, CDR2 FYNNEI. This CDR3 comprises 13 residues.

The chain joins TRBV27 to TRBJ2-3, with 9 bases fitting TRBD1. V lost 6 bases, J lost 1 base, and 11 bases stayed unmatched. Germline loops: CDR1 MNHEY, CDR2 SMNVEV (reference sequence). The CDR3 has 17 amino acids. The CDR3 bases are TGTGCCAGCAGACCTGTAGTCTGGACAGGGGGCACAGATACGCAGTATTTT. This gives the protein CASRPVVWTGGTDTQYF.

This clone is a singleton in its sample. J is TRBJ2-1 and V is TRBV2; a weak D match, TRBD1 (6 bases). Trimming removed 0 bases at V and 9 bases at J, with 9 bases between. The CDR3 length is 13 residues. CDR1 and CDR2 from the germline V gene are SNHLY and FYNNEI. The CDR3 here is CASSEAGTTEQFF. The CDR3 nucleotides read TGTGCCAGCAGTGAAGCCGGGACAACTGAGCAGTTCTTC. Full variable domain (remainder filled in from reference TRBV2 and TRBJ2-1): EPEVTQTPSHQVTQMGQEVILRCVPISNHLYFYWYRQILGQKVEFLVSFYNNEISEKSEIFDDQFSVERPDGSNFTLKIRSTKLEDSAMYFCASSEAGTTEQFFGPGTRLTVL.

The genes are TRBV29-1 and TRBJ2-3; tentatively, D is TRBD1 (5 bases). Deletions cut 5 bases from V and 2 bases from J, with 14 bases between. The CDR3 runs to 14 residues. Germline V CDR1 and CDR2: SQVTM, ANQGSEA. Here the CDR3 DNA reads TGCAGCGTTCTAGGGGTTGGGTCCACAGATACGCAGTATTTT. It specifies CSVLGVGSTDTQYF.

This chain connects TRBV10-3 to TRBJ1-4, with D possibly matching TRBD1 (6 bases). The germline gives CDR1 ENHRY, CDR2 SYGVKD. The CDR3 covers 14 residues. Trimming cost V 11 bases and J 7 bases, with 20 bases left between them. CDR3 in amino acids: CASGTAGGREKLFF. Written as DNA, the CDR3 is TGTGCCTCTGGGACTGCGGGGGGCCGTGAAAAACTGTTTTTT.

This clone was picked up a small number of times. The chain has TRBV12-5 and TRBJ1-2; D is unclear. This CDR3 comprises 13 residues. Per germline, CDR1 LGHNT and CDR2 FRNRAP. V lost 5 bases and J lost 6, with 13 bases in between. CDR3 protein: CASGAGLGNGYTF. CDR3 coding DNA: TGTGCTAGTGGTGCCGGACTGGGTAATGGCTACACCTTC.

This clone was seen once. The gene calls are TRBV2 and TRBJ2-2, with 8 nucleotides matching TRBD1. CDR3 length equals 15 residues. Germline V gives CDR1 SNHLY, CDR2 FYNNEI. V lost 6 bases and J lost 2; bases outside the gene matches: 5. CDR3 in DNA: TGTGCCAGCAGACACAGGGGGATTAACACCGGGGAGCTGTTTTTT. This encodes CASRHRGINTGELFF.

This chain joins TRBV4-1 and TRBJ1-1, with D possibly being TRBD1 (5 bases). The V end lost 3 bases, the J end lost 1 base, and 12 bases lay between the germline ends. This CDR3 comprises 15 residues. Germline V CDR1 and CDR2: MGHRA, YSYEKL. The chain's CDR3 is CASSHALQENTEAFF. The DNA for the CDR3 is TGCGCCAGCAGCCATGCTCTACAGGAGAACACTGAAGCTTTCTTT.

The rearrangement joins TRBV7-9 to TRBJ1-4; D remains unclear. V gave up 2 bases and J gave up 8 bases, with 15 bases separating them. Germline assignment: CDR1 SEHNR and CDR2 FQNEAQ (reference sequence). There are 15 residues in the CDR3. CDR3 sequence (DNA): TGTGCCAGCAGCTTAAGGGAGAGAAGCGGGGAAAAACTGTTTTTT. Protein sequence: CASSLRERSGEKLFF.

This clone has just one count. The rearrangement uses TRBV5-8 and TRBJ2-7, with 9 nucleotides matching TRBD2. CDR1 and CDR2 (germline): SGHTS, YDEGEE. This CDR3 has 16 residues. The trim removed 4 bases at V and 3 bases at J, leaving 11 bases unmatched. For the CDR3, the DNA is TGTGCCAGCAGCCCACTCTCTAGCGGGATGCTCTACGAGCAGTACTTC. This codes for CASSPLSSGMLYEQYF.